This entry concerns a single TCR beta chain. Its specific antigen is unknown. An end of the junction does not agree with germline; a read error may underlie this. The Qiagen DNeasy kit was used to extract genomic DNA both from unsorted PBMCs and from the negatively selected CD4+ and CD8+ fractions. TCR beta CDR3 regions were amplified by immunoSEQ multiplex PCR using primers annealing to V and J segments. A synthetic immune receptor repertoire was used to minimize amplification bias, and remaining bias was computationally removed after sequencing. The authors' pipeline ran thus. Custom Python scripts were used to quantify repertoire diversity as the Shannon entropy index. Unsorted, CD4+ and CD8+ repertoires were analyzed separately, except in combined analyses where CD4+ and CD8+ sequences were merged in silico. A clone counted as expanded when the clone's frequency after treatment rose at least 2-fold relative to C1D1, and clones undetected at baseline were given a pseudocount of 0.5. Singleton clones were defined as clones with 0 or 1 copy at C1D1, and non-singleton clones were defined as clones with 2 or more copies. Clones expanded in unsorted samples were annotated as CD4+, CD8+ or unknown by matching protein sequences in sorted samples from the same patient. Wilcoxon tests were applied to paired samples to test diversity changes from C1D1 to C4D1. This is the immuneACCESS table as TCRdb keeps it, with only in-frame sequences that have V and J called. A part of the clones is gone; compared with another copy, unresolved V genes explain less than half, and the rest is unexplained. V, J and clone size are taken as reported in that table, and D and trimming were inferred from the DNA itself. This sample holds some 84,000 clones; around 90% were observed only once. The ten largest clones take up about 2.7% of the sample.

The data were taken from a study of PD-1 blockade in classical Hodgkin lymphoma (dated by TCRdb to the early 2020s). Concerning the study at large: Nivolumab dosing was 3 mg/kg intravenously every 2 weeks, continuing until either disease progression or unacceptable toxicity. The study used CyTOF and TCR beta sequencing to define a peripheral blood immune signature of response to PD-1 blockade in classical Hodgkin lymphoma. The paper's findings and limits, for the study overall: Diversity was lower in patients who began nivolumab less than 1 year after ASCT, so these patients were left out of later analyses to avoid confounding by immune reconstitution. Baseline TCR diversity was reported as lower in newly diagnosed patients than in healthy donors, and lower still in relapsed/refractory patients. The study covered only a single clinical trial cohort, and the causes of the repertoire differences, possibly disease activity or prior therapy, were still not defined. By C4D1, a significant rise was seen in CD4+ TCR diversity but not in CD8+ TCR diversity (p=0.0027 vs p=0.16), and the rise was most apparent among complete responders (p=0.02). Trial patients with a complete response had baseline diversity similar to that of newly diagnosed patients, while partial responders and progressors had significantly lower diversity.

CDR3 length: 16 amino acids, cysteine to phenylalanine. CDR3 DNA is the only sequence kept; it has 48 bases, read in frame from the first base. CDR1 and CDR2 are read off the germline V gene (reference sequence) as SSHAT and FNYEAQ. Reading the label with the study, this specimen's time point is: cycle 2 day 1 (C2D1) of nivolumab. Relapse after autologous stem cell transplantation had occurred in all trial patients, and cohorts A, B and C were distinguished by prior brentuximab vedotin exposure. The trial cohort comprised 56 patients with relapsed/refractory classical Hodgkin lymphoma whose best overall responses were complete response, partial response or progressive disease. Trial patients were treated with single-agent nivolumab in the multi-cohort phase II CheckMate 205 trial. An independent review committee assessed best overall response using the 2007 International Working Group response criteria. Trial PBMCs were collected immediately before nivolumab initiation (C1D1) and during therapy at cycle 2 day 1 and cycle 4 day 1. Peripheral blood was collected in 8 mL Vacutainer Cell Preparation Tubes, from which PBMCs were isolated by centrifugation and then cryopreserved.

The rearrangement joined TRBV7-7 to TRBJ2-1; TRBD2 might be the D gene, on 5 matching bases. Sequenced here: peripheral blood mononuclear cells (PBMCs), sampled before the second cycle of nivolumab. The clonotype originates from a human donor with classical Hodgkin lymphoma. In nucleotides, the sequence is TGTGCTAGCAGCTTAGTTTCAGCGGACGAAGGTAGTGAGCAGTTCTTC. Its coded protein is CASSLVSADEGSEQFF.